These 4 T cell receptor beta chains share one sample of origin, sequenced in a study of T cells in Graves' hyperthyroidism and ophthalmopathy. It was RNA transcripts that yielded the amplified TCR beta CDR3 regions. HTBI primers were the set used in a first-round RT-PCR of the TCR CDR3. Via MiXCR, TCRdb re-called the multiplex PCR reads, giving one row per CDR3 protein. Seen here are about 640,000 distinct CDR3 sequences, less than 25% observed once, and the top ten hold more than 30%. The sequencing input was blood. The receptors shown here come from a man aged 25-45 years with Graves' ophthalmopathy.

In nucleotides, the CDR3 is TGTGCCAGCAGTGATTTGGTAGGGACAGCCACAGATACGCAGTATTTT. Residues: CASSDLVGTATDTQYF. The rearrangement links TRBV6-1 to TRBJ2-3; 7 nucleotides align to TRBD1. CDR3 length equals 16 residues. Germline CDR1 and CDR2: MNHNS and SASEGT. The trim removed 3 bases at V and 2 bases at J, leaving 8 bases unmatched.

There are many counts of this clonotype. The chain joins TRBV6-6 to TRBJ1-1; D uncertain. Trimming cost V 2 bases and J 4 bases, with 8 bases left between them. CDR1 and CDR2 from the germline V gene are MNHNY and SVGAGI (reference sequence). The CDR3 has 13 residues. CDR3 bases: TGTGCCAGCAGTTACCTCCGGGGCACTGAAGCTTTCTTT. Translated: CASSYLRGTEAFF.

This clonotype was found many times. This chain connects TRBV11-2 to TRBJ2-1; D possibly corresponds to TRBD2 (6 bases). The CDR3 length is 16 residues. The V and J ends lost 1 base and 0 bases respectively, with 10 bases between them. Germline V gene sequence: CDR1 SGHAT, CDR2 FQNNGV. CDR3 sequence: CASSLVGGNSYNEQFF. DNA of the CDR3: TGTGCCAGCAGCTTAGTCGGCGGGAACTCCTACAATGAGCAGTTCTTC.

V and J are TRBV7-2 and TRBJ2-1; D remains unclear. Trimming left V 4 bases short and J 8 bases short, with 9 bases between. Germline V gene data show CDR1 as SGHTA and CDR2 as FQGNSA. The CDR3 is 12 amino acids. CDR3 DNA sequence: TGTGCCAGCAGCTCACGGACCCATGAGCAGTTCTTC. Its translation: CASSSRTHEQFF. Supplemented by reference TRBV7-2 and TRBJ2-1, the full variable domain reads GAGVSQSPSNKVTEKGKDVELRCDPISGHTALYWYRQSLGQGLEFLIYFQGNSAPDKSGLPSDRFSAERTGGSVSTLTIQRTQQEDSAVYLCASSSRTHEQFFGPGTRLTVL.